A selection of T cell receptor beta chains follows, all from one sample in a study of early T cells in non-severe SARS-CoV-2 infection. A single record per CDR3 protein comes from TCRdb applying MiXCR to the 5' RACE reads. The sample has about 72,000 distinct CDR3 sequences; roughly a tenth are singletons. The specimen was whole blood, collected at baseline. Receptors originate from an adult who was a healthcare worker with PCR-confirmed SARS-CoV-2 infection or an uninfected control (not recorded which). Each CDR3 is given with its conserved first and last residue. The order of the fields is J gene, V gene, CDR3 length, CDR3 protein.

j_call: TRBJ1-1
v_call: TRBV10-3
cdr3_length: 15
cdr3_aa: CAISESSQGATEAFF

j_call: TRBJ1-4
v_call: TRBV19
cdr3_length: 17
cdr3_aa: CASHGYRGLPTNEKLFF

j_call: TRBJ2-1
v_call: TRBV4-1
cdr3_length: 14
cdr3_aa: CASSQARTRSEQFF

j_call: TRBJ1-6
v_call: TRBV27
cdr3_length: 17
cdr3_aa: CASTRVRDGGDNSPLHF

j_call: TRBJ2-5
v_call: TRBV20-1
cdr3_length: 13
cdr3_aa: CSAREWGKETQYF

j_call: TRBJ2-7
v_call: TRBV2
cdr3_length: 15
cdr3_aa: CASSSPRQGGYEQYF

j_call: TRBJ2-5
v_call: TRBV15
cdr3_length: 16
cdr3_aa: CATSRDQRTGRETQYF

j_call: TRBJ2-5
v_call: TRBV20-1
cdr3_length: 14
cdr3_aa: CSAPRWDRGASQYF

j_call: TRBJ2-1
v_call: TRBV30
cdr3_length: 15
cdr3_aa: CAWSGSSAGYNEQFF

j_call: TRBJ2-5
v_call: TRBV2
cdr3_length: 15
cdr3_aa: CASSAGQGAQETQYF

j_call: TRBJ1-6
v_call: TRBV18
cdr3_length: 18
cdr3_aa: CASSLTAGQTFYNSPLHF

j_call: TRBJ2-7
v_call: TRBV6-6
cdr3_length: 14
cdr3_aa: CASSYAGGSYEQYF

j_call: TRBJ2-1
v_call: TRBV4-3
cdr3_length: 16
cdr3_aa: CASSQDRLAEYNEQFF

j_call: TRBJ1-5
v_call: TRBV10-3
cdr3_length: 11
cdr3_aa: CAIGSAEPQHF

j_call: TRBJ2-1
v_call: TRBV10-3
cdr3_length: 13
cdr3_aa: CAVSDRGQDEQFF

j_call: TRBJ2-7
v_call: TRBV6-1
cdr3_length: 12
cdr3_aa: CASRTGVYEQYF

j_call: TRBJ1-1
v_call: TRBV7-8
cdr3_length: 12
cdr3_aa: CASSFTGVEAFF

j_call: TRBJ1-2
v_call: TRBV7-2
cdr3_length: 15
cdr3_aa: CASSLLWTESYGYTF

j_call: TRBJ2-1
v_call: TRBV6-5
cdr3_length: 14
cdr3_aa: CASSYKAYYNEQFF

j_call: TRBJ2-3
v_call: TRBV6-5
cdr3_length: 15
cdr3_aa: CASSRSGTGTVTQYF

j_call: TRBJ1-4
v_call: TRBV25-1
cdr3_length: 16
cdr3_aa: CASTPRTGPKAEKLFF

j_call: TRBJ1-1
v_call: TRBV5-4
cdr3_length: 17
cdr3_aa: CASSPDVQVGLNTEAFF

j_call: TRBJ2-2
v_call: TRBV3-1
cdr3_length: 14
cdr3_aa: CASSQQYNSGELFF

j_call: TRBJ2-3
v_call: TRBV4-2
cdr3_length: 17
cdr3_aa: CASSQETSGSVTDTQYF

j_call: TRBJ2-5
v_call: TRBV12-3/TRBV12-4
cdr3_length: 12
cdr3_aa: CASTTGTETQYF

j_call: TRBJ2-1
v_call: TRBV29-1
cdr3_length: 16
cdr3_aa: CSVEGIPGLHYNEQFF

j_call: TRBJ2-3
v_call: TRBV5-1
cdr3_length: 15
cdr3_aa: CASSPGSGSTDTQYF

j_call: TRBJ2-3
v_call: TRBV4-3
cdr3_length: 17
cdr3_aa: CASSQEISGGLADTQYF

j_call: TRBJ2-7
v_call: TRBV30
cdr3_length: 12
cdr3_aa: CAWSDKLGEQYF

j_call: TRBJ2-7
v_call: TRBV7-2
cdr3_length: 13
cdr3_aa: CASSPWARGEQYF

j_call: TRBJ2-3
v_call: TRBV9
cdr3_length: 16
cdr3_aa: CASSPRPDRATDTQYF

j_call: TRBJ2-7
v_call: TRBV10-3
cdr3_length: 14
cdr3_aa: CAISVTPLGDEQYF

j_call: TRBJ1-3
v_call: TRBV29-1
cdr3_length: 15
cdr3_aa: CSVDATGATGNTIYF

j_call: TRBJ2-3
v_call: TRBV21-1
cdr3_length: 17
cdr3_aa: CASSAPPGQGGTDTQYF

j_call: TRBJ2-2
v_call: TRBV6-6
cdr3_length: 13
cdr3_aa: CASSEGGTGELFF

j_call: TRBJ2-2
v_call: TRBV6-6
cdr3_length: 18
cdr3_aa: CASSYSGDTFSNTGELFF

j_call: TRBJ2-6
v_call: TRBV6-6
cdr3_length: 15
cdr3_aa: CASSPGDPGANVLTF

j_call: TRBJ2-3
v_call: TRBV20-1
cdr3_length: 14
cdr3_aa: CSAREQRNTDTQYF

j_call: TRBJ1-1
v_call: TRBV4-2
cdr3_length: 15
cdr3_aa: CASSQVGRERTEAFF

j_call: TRBJ1-5
v_call: TRBV2
cdr3_length: 15
cdr3_aa: CASSEGVTGDQPQHF

j_call: TRBJ2-7
v_call: TRBV10-3
cdr3_length: 15
cdr3_aa: CAISEATTAAREQYF

j_call: TRBJ1-2
v_call: TRBV12-5
cdr3_length: 16
cdr3_aa: CASGLPTGTGRGGYTF

j_call: TRBJ1-5
v_call: TRBV7-9
cdr3_length: 14
cdr3_aa: CASSLDASNQPQHF

j_call: TRBJ1-2
v_call: TRBV28
cdr3_length: 14
cdr3_aa: CASSLLRANYGYTF

j_call: TRBJ1-3
v_call: TRBV19
cdr3_length: 18
cdr3_aa: CASTEQGKNPFSGNTIYF

j_call: TRBJ1-6
v_call: TRBV9
cdr3_length: 12
cdr3_aa: CASSADNSPLHF

j_call: TRBJ1-1
v_call: TRBV10-3
cdr3_length: 13
cdr3_aa: CAISPELNTEAFF

j_call: TRBJ1-6
v_call: TRBV6-6
cdr3_length: 14
cdr3_aa: CASIIEASNSPLHF

j_call: TRBJ1-3
v_call: TRBV7-8
cdr3_length: 12
cdr3_aa: CASSLDGNTIYF

j_call: TRBJ2-4
v_call: TRBV7-9
cdr3_length: 15
cdr3_aa: CASSPGGPKGNIQYF

j_call: TRBJ2-1
v_call: TRBV7-6
cdr3_length: 17
cdr3_aa: CASSLAGVDLANNEQFF

j_call: TRBJ2-2
v_call: TRBV7-9
cdr3_length: 16
cdr3_aa: CASSGLTEMNTGELFF

j_call: TRBJ1-2
v_call: TRBV6-1
cdr3_length: 15
cdr3_aa: CASSVPDRRLSGYTF

j_call: TRBJ2-7
v_call: TRBV4-1
cdr3_length: 13
cdr3_aa: CASSPTESYEQYF

j_call: TRBJ2-1
v_call: TRBV4-1
cdr3_length: 15
cdr3_aa: CASRPSADYPNEQFF

j_call: TRBJ2-3
v_call: TRBV7-9
cdr3_length: 17
cdr3_aa: CASSLGLAGAKMNTQYF

j_call: TRBJ1-4
v_call: TRBV19
cdr3_length: 17
cdr3_aa: CASSSPGQARLNEKLFF

j_call: TRBJ2-1
v_call: TRBV11-2
cdr3_length: 18
cdr3_aa: CASRPGALRGSSYNEQFF

j_call: TRBJ2-1
v_call: TRBV5-1
cdr3_length: 14
cdr3_aa: CASSTSGGPHEQFF

j_call: TRBJ2-3
v_call: TRBV12-5
cdr3_length: 17
cdr3_aa: CASAPRLAGDYTDTQYF